The T cell receptor beta chain described here comes from a study of metastatic and nonmetastatic thyroid tumors. Overall study: The authors compared repertoires across blood and tumor or nodule tissue from malignant and benign thyroid patients. Study observations and caveats: Reported TCR beta diversity, measured in blood and tumor, was significantly higher for malignant thyroid tumors than for benign nodules.

Original methodology: Variation in CDR3 across clinicopathological groups served as the basis for constructing a distant-metastasis classifier in papillary thyroid cancer. TCRdb re-clonotyped the PCR reads through MiXCR. These V and J calls originate from TCRdb's pipeline instead of the authors' own analysis. Among about 92,000 clones listed, 15% were seen once. The germline V gene encodes CDR1 SNHLY and CDR2 FYNNEI. The CDR3 has 13 amino acids. Trimming removed 4 bases at V and 3 bases at J, with 9 bases between. This clone was seen repeatedly, ten times or more. As yet, its antigen is unknown. Before thyroid surgery, none of the patients had received any treatment.

Sequenced: blood. This TCR was recovered from a female donor with papillary thyroid cancer or a benign thyroid nodule (not recorded which). Some clones in this sample may be carry-over from other donors' samples. The chain has TRBV2 and TRBJ2-5, with a tentative D call TRBD2 (5 bases). CDR3 sequence (DNA): TGTGCCAGCAGTGGGGAGCTGAAAGAGACCCAGTACTTC. It is translated as CASSGELKETQYF.